The 18 T cell receptor beta chains listed next were all sequenced from one sample in a study of response to subunit inactivated influenza vaccine. TCRdb used MiXCR to reprocess the RT-PCR reads, holding one entry per CDR3 protein. The sample holds 800,000 or so distinct CDR3 sequences, 21% seen once. This specimen was PBMCs from blood, taken 5 days after vaccination. The receptors were gathered from a man aged 50 to 60 who received an inactivated influenza vaccine.

This clonotype appeared a few times. The chain is built from TRBV7-9 and TRBJ2-1; 11 bases map to TRBD1. The germline gives CDR1 SEHNR, CDR2 FQNEAQ (reference sequence). Trimming removed 6 bases from V and 6 bases from J; junction bases left unmatched: 10. The length of the CDR3 is 16 residues. The CDR3 coding sequence is TGTGCCAGCAGACCTTCCCCCGGGACAGGGGGCAATGAGCAGTTCTTC. Its protein product is CASRPSPGTGGNEQFF.

This sequence joins TRBV20-1 and TRBJ1-1; 12 positions agree with TRBD1. V lost 3 bases and J lost 5; bases outside the gene matches: 4. This CDR3 has 14 residues. Per the germline V gene, CDR1 is DFQATT and CDR2 is SNEGSKA (reference sequence). The CDR3 sequence: CSARGDRGQTEAFF. The CDR3 nucleotides read TGCAGTGCTAGGGGGGACAGGGGGCAGACTGAAGCTTTCTTT.

In its sample, this clonotype was seen a few times. The chain uses TRBV20-1 and TRBJ2-3; 8 nucleotides align to TRBD2. With 5 bases clipped from V and 3 bases from J, the junction kept 7 bases outside the gene matches. The CDR3 contains 14 residues. CDR1 is DFQATT, CDR2 SNEGSKA, per germline (reference sequence). CDR3 sequence (DNA): TGCAGTGCTGGTGGTAGCGGGATTACAGATACGCAGTATTTT. Its translation is CSAGGSGITDTQYF.

V gene TRBV6-5 combines with J gene TRBJ1-3; 8 bases are shared with TRBD1. Germline lookup yields CDR1 MNHEY and CDR2 SVGAGI. Trimming at V came to 3 bases and at J to 1 base, leaving 8 bases not matched to a gene. This CDR3 has 17 residues. In DNA form, the CDR3 reads TGTGCCAGCAGTTATGCCGGGACAGGCTTTTCTGGAAACACCATATATTTT. It translates to CASSYAGTGFSGNTIYF.

The V gene is TRBV7-9, the J gene TRBJ2-5; the D is unclear. Germline V gene lookup returns CDR1 SEHNR and CDR2 FQNEAQ (reference sequence). Trimming pared 5 bases from V and 5 bases from J, leaving 9 bases between. The CDR3 is 12 amino acids. In DNA form, the CDR3 reads TGTGCCAGCAGCCGCGAATCGGAGACCCAGTACTTC. Translation gives CASSRESETQYF.

V gene TRBV11-2 combines with J gene TRBJ1-1; weak D call: TRBD1 (5 bases). Germline V gene sequence: CDR1 SGHAT, CDR2 FQNNGV. CDR3 length: 12 amino acids. Between the trimmed V and J ends, which lost 4 bases and 7 bases, there was a span of 10 bases. As DNA, the CDR3 is TGTGCCAGCAGCTACCGACAGATTGAAGCTTTCTTT. Its protein is CASSYRQIEAFF.

This chain connects TRBV5-6 to TRBJ2-7, with 13 positions matching TRBD2. This CDR3 spans 14 amino acids. The V gene's germline CDR1 is SGHDT and CDR2 YYEEEE. J gave up 6 bases and V 5 bases, and 5 bases lay outside the gene matches. CDR3 nucleotide sequence: TGTGCCAGCAGTACCAGACTAGCGGGGGGCGAGCAGTACTTC. Its protein product is CASSTRLAGGEQYF.

The chain carries TRBV7-9 and TRBJ2-7; a possible D gene is TRBD2 (7 bases). The CDR3 is 15 amino acids. Trimming cost V 5 bases and J 0 bases, with 14 bases left between them. Germline V gene lookup returns CDR1 SEHNR and CDR2 FQNEAQ (reference sequence). CDR3 DNA: TGTGCCAGCAGCCCGGGGGGCCACAGCTCCTACGAGCAGTACTTC. Its translation is CASSPGGHSSYEQYF. The whole variable domain, remainder taken from reference TRBV7-9 and TRBJ2-7, is DTGVSQNPRHKITKRGQNVTFRCDPISEHNRLYWYRQTLGQGPEFLTYFQNEAQLEKSRLLSDRFSAERPKGSFSTLEIQRTEQGDSAMYLCASSPGGHSSYEQYFGPGTRLTVT.

This clonotype was observed a few times. The chain couples TRBV7-9 to TRBJ1-1; D might be TRBD1 (6 bases). The germline V gene has CDR1 SEHNR and CDR2 FQNEAQ (reference sequence). V was trimmed by 4 bases and J by 2 bases, leaving 14 bases between them. The CDR3 totals 15 residues. The CDR3 spells CASSSPRTVNTEAFF. CDR3 coding DNA: TGTGCCAGCAGCTCCCCGCGGACAGTAAACACTGAAGCTTTCTTT.

The gene calls are TRBV4-3 and TRBJ2-1, with 7 nucleotides matching TRBD2. With V trimmed by 0 bases and J by 8 bases, 22 bases remained unmatched. The germline V gene has CDR1 LGHNA and CDR2 YSLEER. The CDR3 runs to 20 residues. The CDR3 DNA sequence: TGCGCCAGCAGCCAAGAAGAATTTAGCACTAGCGCTATTTTGGGGTATGAGCAGTTCTTC. This translates into CASSQEEFSTSAILGYEQFF.

The genes are TRBV7-2 and TRBJ1-5; 7 bases are a match to TRBD1. Germline V gene sequence: CDR1 SGHTA, CDR2 FQGNSA. Trimming removed 5 bases from V and 5 bases from J; junction bases left unmatched: 6. CDR3 length: 14 residues. CDR3 nucleotides: TGTGCCAGCAGCCCAGGACAGGCGGATCAGCCCCAGCATTTT. Translated, it gives CASSPGQADQPQHF.

The chain uses TRBV7-2 and TRBJ2-2, with TRBD1 matching over 10 bases. Germline CDR1 is SGHTA and CDR2 is FQGNSA. The CDR3 runs to 15 residues. Unmatched junction bases numbered 4, after V lost 5 bases and J lost 4 bases. In nucleotides, the CDR3 is TGTGCCAGCAGCACAGGACAGGGGGTCACCGGGGAGCTGTTTTTT. As protein: CASSTGQGVTGELFF.

The chain carries TRBV20-1 and TRBJ1-1, with D unresolved. From germline, CDR1 is DFQATT and CDR2 SNEGSKA (reference sequence). V lost 1 base, J lost 1 base, and 10 bases lay in between. The CDR3 spans 14 residues. CDR3 loop: CSARVSGGNTEAFF. In DNA, the CDR3 is TGCAGTGCTAGAGTCTCGGGCGGGAACACTGAAGCTTTCTTT.

The rearrangement joins TRBV7-2 to TRBJ1-2; unclear D gene. The CDR3 has 13 residues. V was pared by 5 bases and J by 3 bases, with 10 bases between. CDR1 is SGHTA and CDR2 is FQGNSA in the germline V gene. The CDR3, as DNA: TGTGCCAGCAGCGATCGGAGGTACTATGGCTACACCTTC. Translated: CASSDRRYYGYTF.

The chain uses TRBV6-2 or TRBV6-3 and TRBJ1-2; D gene unclear. With 0 bases removed from V and 3 bases from J, the gap between germline ends came to 5 bases. The CDR3 covers 13 residues. CDR1 and CDR2 from the germline V gene are MNHEY and SVGEGT. The CDR3, as DNA: TGTGCCAGCAGTTACTCGAGGTACTATGGCTACACCTTC. Residues: CASSYSRYYGYTF.

A few counts support this clonotype. V gene TRBV20-1 combines with J gene TRBJ2-2; D uncertain. CDR3 length: 12 amino acids. Germline-derived CDR1 and CDR2 are DFQATT and SNEGSKA (reference sequence). V lost 4 bases, J lost 1 base, and 4 bases lay in between. CDR3 nucleotides: TGCAGTGCTATAGAGAACACCGGGGAGCTGTTTTTT. Amino acid sequence: CSAIENTGELFF.

This clonotype has more than one count but fewer than ten. In nucleotides, the CDR3 is TGCAGTGCTAGAGATACTGACCGTGGAAACACCATATATTTT. Translated, it gives CSARDTDRGNTIYF. The chain employs TRBV20-1 and TRBJ1-3; D remains ambiguous. V lost 0 bases and J lost 3, with 9 bases in between. The CDR3 totals 14 residues. Germline values: CDR1 DFQATT, CDR2 SNEGSKA (reference sequence).

The V call is TRBV20-1, the J call TRBJ2-5, with a weak D call TRBD1 (8 bases). CDR3 size: 13 residues. Trimming stripped 8 bases from V and 4 bases from J, with 17 bases between. Looked up from germline, CDR1 is DFQATT and CDR2 is SNEGSKA (reference sequence). Here the CDR3 DNA reads TGCAGTACCGACAGGGGAGGGAGAGAGACCCAGTACTTC. Protein product: CSTDRGGRETQYF.